This T cell receptor beta chain was obtained from a study of blood T cell repertoires in COVID-19 (dated by TCRdb to about 2020). In the study overall: Samples covering the acute and convalescent phases of COVID-19 were provided by collaborators in the United States, Italy and Spain. The samples were drawn from two sources: the first 160 participants of the ongoing ImmuneRACE study, and 1,254 subjects contributed by 6 global collaborators. The repertoires were released in a freely available public database meant as a resource for research on the immune response to SARS-CoV-2. Subjects who had been exposed to COVID-19, were actively infected with it, or had recovered from it provided the deeply sampled blood TCRbeta repertoires that made up the dataset. Sample metadata almost always included a de-identified subject ID, COVID-19 status, age in years and sex. The prospective study material was composed of cDNA or gDNA derived from T cells, B-cell-depleted T cells, or PBMCs. Where HLA class I and class II types were available, the types were taken from metadata supplied by the sample provider, not from assay-based typing.

CDR1 and CDR2 were assigned from the germline V gene (reference sequence) as MNHEY and SMNVEV. V is cut by 5 bases and J by 4 bases, and the space between the germline ends is 15 bases. From the cysteine up to the phenylalanine, the CDR3 has a length of 15 residues. Of the read, only the CDR3 DNA is kept; its 45 bases are in frame from base 1. The investigation overall reported the following: Clinical and demographic metadata were provided uncurated, with the amount varying by source and participant.

Each collaborating institution followed its own protocols to collect whole blood in K2EDTA tubes. For TCRbeta analysis, collaborators shipped samples in one of three forms: frozen whole blood, isolated PBMCs, or DNA extracted from either of those sample types. A remark on this clone: What antigen it recognizes has not been identified. Per-base quality was not reported, and no clone a single base away is much larger than it.

TCRbeta CDR3 regions were amplified from genomic DNA by means of the immunoSEQ Assay, a bias-controlled multiplex PCR. The authors' analysis ran thus. The number of nucleated cells in each sample was estimated by amplification of reference gene primers within the assay. To quantify the absolute abundance of each unique TCRbeta CDR3 rearrangement, sequence reads were collapsed and filtered. For each sample, productive Simpson clonality was calculated by taking the square root of Simpson's diversity index across productive rearrangements. TCRdb re-hosts the immuneACCESS table, in-frame sequences only. Its copies lack some clones; in the studies checked, an unresolved V gene accounts for under half of them, and the cause for the rest is not known. The DNA was the basis for D and trimming; V, J and clone size are from that table. The sample contains 25,000 to 30,000 clones, 94% of them found a single time. 3.5% to 5% of the sample is in the top ten clones.

This TCR came from a human donor with active COVID-19. The donor label of this sample is uncertain. Sequencing used peripheral blood. The V and J segments used are TRBV27 and TRBJ2-1; a tentative D match to TRBD2 spans 5 bases. The CDR3 has the sequence CASSPRRGPYNEQFF. In nucleotide form, the sequence is TGTGCCAGCAGTCCCAGGCGCGGGCCTTACAATGAGCAGTTCTTC.